What follows are 22 T cell receptor beta chains derived from one specimen sequenced in a study of T cell responses to AZD1222 COVID-19 vaccine. TCRdb's copy holds only in-frame clones and misses some; the assay was immunoSEQ multiplex PCR. The data contain about 120,000 clones, roughly 89% of them singletons. The sample was peripheral blood, taken 28 days after the second AZD1222 dose. The source is an adult who received the AZD1222 COVID-19 vaccine.

This clone counts as medium-sized. The genes are TRBV24-1 and TRBJ2-2; D possibly uses TRBD1 or TRBD2 (5 bases each). Germline V gene lookup returns CDR1 KGHDR and CDR2 SFDVKD. CDR3 length equals 15 residues. With 4 bases removed from V and 6 bases from J, the gap between germline ends came to 14 bases. The CDR3 spells CATSDPPGGAGELFF. The CDR3 DNA reads TGTGCCACCAGTGACCCCCCTGGGGGTGCCGGGGAGCTGTTTTTT.

The rearrangement links TRBV7-6 to TRBJ2-3, with a tentative D call TRBD2 (5 bases). Germline CDR1 SGHVS, CDR2 FNYEAQ. V was pared by 5 bases and J by 8 bases, with 11 bases between. The CDR3 runs to 12 residues. CDR3: CASSEEAGTQYF. The CDR3 coding sequence is TGTGCCAGCAGCGAAGAGGCGGGTACGCAGTATTTT.

The chain uses TRBV6-5 and TRBJ2-7; 10 bases agree with TRBD1. CDR1 is MNHEY and CDR2 is SVGAGI in the germline V gene. Germline trimming cut 9 bases from V and 2 bases from J; bases unmatched to any gene: 7. The CDR3 has 14 amino acids. CDR3 bases: TGTGCCAGTGTCCGGGACAGGGGTACCTACGAGCAGTACTTC. Residues: CASVRDRGTYEQYF.

The chain uses TRBV11-2 and TRBJ1-1; D is perhaps TRBD1 (5 bases). This CDR3 comprises 14 residues. V lost 5 bases to trimming and J lost 5 bases, with 15 bases between them. Germline V gene data show CDR1 as SGHAT and CDR2 as FQNNGV. In DNA form, the CDR3 reads TGTGCCAGCAGCCTTATTAAGGACAAGACTGAAGCTTTCTTT. It codes for CASSLIKDKTEAFF.

V usage is TRBV5-1 and J usage is TRBJ1-2; D unclear. The CDR3 is made up of 12 amino acids. Trimming removed 4 bases from V and 6 bases from J, with 10 bases in between. Germline loops: CDR1 SGHRS, CDR2 YFSETQ. In DNA, the CDR3 is TGCGCCAGCAGCCGGACGGCTGATGGCTACACCTTC. It is translated as CASSRTADGYTF.

This clone has a single count. The chain combines TRBV18 with TRBJ1-5; 8 bases fit TRBD1. The V gene's germline CDR1 is KGHSH and CDR2 LQKENI. CDR3 length: 15 amino acids. V lost 5 bases and J lost 6; bases outside the gene matches: 9. DNA of the CDR3: TGTGCCAGCTCAAGCGGGACAGGCGAGTCTCAGCCCCAGCATTTT. Encoded protein: CASSSGTGESQPQHF.

The chain uses TRBV9 and TRBJ1-2; D gene ambiguous. In germline, CDR1 is SGDLS, CDR2 YYNGEE. The germline V and J ends were trimmed by 8 bases and 10 bases, with 18 bases remaining between them. The CDR3 is made up of 12 amino acids. CDR3 loop: CASYGPSEDYTF. The CDR3 DNA follows: TGTGCCAGTTACGGGCCTTCGGAGGACTACACCTTC.

This clone was counted once. V is TRBV6-5 and J is TRBJ2-1; possible D gene TRBD2, 6 bases. From germline, CDR1 is MNHEY and CDR2 SVGAGI. The V gene lost 8 bases and the J gene lost 10 bases, with 21 bases spanning the gap. The CDR3 consists of 14 residues. CDR3 loop: CASCGVTWPGEQFF. Written as DNA, the CDR3 is TGTGCCAGCTGCGGGGTTACTTGGCCAGGGGAGCAGTTCTTC.

This clone was observed once. J is TRBJ1-5 and V is TRBV4-2, with TRBD1 matching 7 bases. V lost 4 bases to trimming and J lost 1 base; unmatched junction nucleotides: 4. Germline loops: CDR1 LGHNA, CDR2 YNFKEQ. This CDR3 region has 15 residues. CDR3 sequence: CASSPWTGSNQPQHF. CDR3 DNA: TGTGCCAGCAGCCCCTGGACAGGCAGCAATCAGCCCCAGCATTTT.

This rearrangement joins TRBV2 to TRBJ2-5; the D gene is possibly TRBD1 (6 bases). The CDR3 is 16 residues long. Germline V lookup: CDR1 SNHLY, CDR2 FYNNEI. The ends were cut back, 0 bases at V and 1 base at J, with 12 bases in the middle. The CDR3 DNA reads as TGTGCCAGCAGTGAAGCGTACGGACAGCTCCAAGAGACCCAGTACTTC. As protein: CASSEAYGQLQETQYF.

This rearrangement joins TRBV7-2 to TRBJ2-7, with TRBD2 matching over 10 bases. CDR1 and CDR2 (germline): SGHTA, FQGNSA. J gave up 3 bases and V 5 bases, and 4 bases lay outside the gene matches. The length of the CDR3 is 14 residues. DNA for the CDR3: TGTGCCAGCAGCCCTGGACTAGCGGTCTACGAGCAGTACTTC. Translated: CASSPGLAVYEQYF.

The chain links TRBV7-3 to TRBJ2-3; D unclear. Trimming stripped 3 bases from V and 4 bases from J, with 11 bases between. Germline V gene lookup returns CDR1 SGHTA and CDR2 FQGTGA. CDR3 length: 14 amino acids. CDR3: CASSLVRLSDTQYF. CDR3 nucleotide sequence: TGTGCCAGCAGCTTGGTACGCCTCTCAGATACGCAGTATTTT.

The chain joins TRBV18 to TRBJ1-5; 8 nucleotides align to TRBD1. V dropped 3 bases and J dropped 8; count of bases not matched to a gene: 9. The CDR3 runs 15 residues. Germline lookup yields CDR1 KGHSH and CDR2 LQKENI. The CDR3 nucleotides are TGTGCCAGCTCACCCTTGAGGCAGGGGGCAGAGCCCCAGCATTTT. Protein sequence: CASSPLRQGAEPQHF.

This chain joins TRBV19 and TRBJ2-7; TRBD1 aligns across 11 bases. The V gene end was trimmed by 3 bases and the J gene end by 4 bases; junction bases not matched to a gene: 5. CDR1 and CDR2 from the germline V gene are LNHDA and SQIVND (reference sequence). The length of the CDR3 is 15 residues. In DNA form, the CDR3 reads TGTGCCAGTAGTATCCGGGACAGGGGGTTTTACGAGCAGTACTTC. Translating it yields CASSIRDRGFYEQYF.

The CDR3 nucleotides are TGTGCCAGCAGCTTAGATTCGGGGGTAGCTTTCTTT. Protein: CASSLDSGVAFF. The rearrangement uses TRBV11-3 and TRBJ1-1, with D perhaps matching TRBD1 (5 bases). The germline V gene has CDR1 SGHNT and CDR2 YENEEA. The CDR3 runs 12 residues. Trimming removed 0 bases at V and 10 bases at J, with 9 bases between.

The rearrangement uses TRBV7-8 and TRBJ1-3, with D possibly TRBD1 on 6 matching bases. The CDR3 loop spans 16 amino acids. Between the trimmed V and J ends, which lost 8 bases and 0 bases, there was a span of 17 bases. CDR1 SGHVS and CDR2 FQNEAQ come from the germline V gene. The CDR3 spells CASYDAGTFSGNTIYF. In DNA form, the CDR3 reads TGTGCCAGCTACGACGCCGGGACATTCTCTGGAAACACCATATATTTT.

This chain connects TRBV27 to TRBJ1-2; 12 positions match TRBD1. The germline V gene has CDR1 MNHEY and CDR2 SMNVEV (reference sequence). The CDR3 consists of 15 residues. V trimming: 5 bases; J trimming: 4 bases; junction bases outside the gene matches: 5. The CDR3 DNA follows: TGTGCCAGCAGTCCCGGGACAGGGGGCGTCTATGGCTACACCTTC. Its translation: CASSPGTGGVYGYTF.

The V and J genes are TRBV7-3 and TRBJ2-1; D gene ambiguous. Per germline, CDR1 SGHTA and CDR2 FQGTGA. This CDR3 is built from 15 residues. Trimming shortened V by 4 bases and J by 12 bases, and 22 bases separated the two germline ends. The CDR3 DNA is TGTGCCAGCAGCTCTCCGGGCCTCGTCCCTTTGAGGCAGTTCTTC. It encodes CASSSPGLVPLRQFF.

V gene TRBV6-5 combines with J gene TRBJ2-4; 9 bases fit TRBD1. Germline CDR1 reads MNHEY; CDR2 reads SVGAGI. The CDR3 totals 15 residues. Trimming cost V 5 bases and J 6 bases; bases outside gene matches: 8. The CDR3 reads CASSPWRGQGNIQYF. The CDR3, as DNA: TGTGCCAGCAGTCCCTGGCGGGGACAGGGAAACATTCAGTACTTC.

Here the CDR3 reads CASRGLAGGYNEQFF. The DNA for the CDR3 is TGCGCCAGCAGAGGCCTAGCGGGGGGATACAATGAGCAGTTCTTC. The rearrangement uses TRBV5-1 and TRBJ2-1; TRBD2 agrees at 11 bases. With V trimmed by 5 bases and J by 4 bases, 5 bases remained unmatched. The CDR3 sequence is 15 residues long. CDR1 and CDR2 (germline): SGHRS, YFSETQ.

V usage is TRBV3-1 (or the pseudogene TRBV3-2) and J usage is TRBJ1-1; 7 nucleotides align to TRBD1. CDR3 length: 14 residues. The J segment lost 1 base and the V segment lost 5 bases, leaving 4 bases of the junction unmatched. Germline loops: CDR1 LGHDT, CDR2 YNNKEL (reference sequence). CDR3 nucleotides: TGTGCCAGCAGCTGGGACAGTGCGAACACTGAAGCTTTCTTT. Protein: CASSWDSANTEAFF.

This rearrangement joins TRBV6-6 to TRBJ2-3, with D perhaps TRBD2 (6 bases). The CDR3 has 14 residues. The V and J ends lost 8 bases and 4 bases respectively, with 16 bases between them. From germline, CDR1 is MNHNY and CDR2 SVGAGI (reference sequence). The DNA of the CDR3 is TGTGCCAGCCATTCCGGACTAATCCCAGATACGCAGTATTTT. It is translated as CASHSGLIPDTQYF.